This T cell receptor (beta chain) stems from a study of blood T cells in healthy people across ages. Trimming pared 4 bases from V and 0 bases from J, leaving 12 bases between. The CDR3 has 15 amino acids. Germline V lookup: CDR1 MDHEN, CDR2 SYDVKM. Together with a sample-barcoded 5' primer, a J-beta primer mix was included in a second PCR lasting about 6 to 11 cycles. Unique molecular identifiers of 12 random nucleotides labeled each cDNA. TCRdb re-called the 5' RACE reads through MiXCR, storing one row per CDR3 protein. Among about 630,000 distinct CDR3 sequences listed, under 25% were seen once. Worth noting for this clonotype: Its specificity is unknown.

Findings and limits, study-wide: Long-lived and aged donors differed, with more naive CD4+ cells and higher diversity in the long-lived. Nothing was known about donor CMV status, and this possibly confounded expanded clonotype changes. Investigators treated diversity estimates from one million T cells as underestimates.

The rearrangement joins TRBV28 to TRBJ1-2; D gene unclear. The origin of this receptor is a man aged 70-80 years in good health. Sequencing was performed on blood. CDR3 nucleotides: TGTGCCAGCAGTTCCCCAGAGTTTTCTAACTATGGCTACACCTTC. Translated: CASSSPEFSNYGYTF.